The 2 T cell receptor beta chains below all came from one sample that was sequenced in a study of a mutant IDH1 vaccine in newly diagnosed glioma. Time point described: week 47, end of study. Mutant IDH1 20-mer peptide, at 300 ug, made up each vaccine dose, with topical imiquimod. These TCRs are of unknown antigen specificity. Profiled with immunoSEQ multiplex PCR; TCRdb holds only in-frame clones, not every one. The sample carries 56,000 or so clones, less than 85% recorded once. The sample consisted of PBMCs, taken from a glioma patient whose treatment included an IDH1 peptide vaccine. These receptors were collected from a woman between 40 and 50 years old with glioma. Some clones in this sample may be carry-over from other donors' samples.

The rearrangement uses TRBV7-9 and TRBJ2-7, with 13 bases that match TRBD2. Germline V gives CDR1 SEHNR, CDR2 FQNEAQ (reference sequence). CDR3 length: 16 amino acids. The V and J ends lost 5 bases and 4 bases, in that order; junction bases with no gene match: 8. The CDR3, as DNA: TGTGCCAGCAGCCACCCGCGACTAGCGGGGGGATACGAGCAGTACTTC. Protein product: CASSHPRLAGGYEQYF.

The V and J genes are TRBV7-9 and TRBJ2-1; TRBD1 aligns across 8 bases. The junction had 5 bases not matched to a gene; V was cut back by 3 bases and J by 7 bases. Looked up from germline, CDR1 is SEHNR and CDR2 is FQNEAQ (reference sequence). The CDR3 sequence is 14 residues long. The CDR3 sequence is CASSLGQATNEQFF. In DNA form, the CDR3 reads TGTGCCAGCAGCTTGGGACAGGCTACGAATGAGCAGTTCTTC. The entire variable domain, with the rest obtained from reference TRBV7-9 and TRBJ2-1, is as follows: DTGVSQNPRHKITKRGQNVTFRCDPISEHNRLYWYRQTLGQGPEFLTYFQNEAQLEKSRLLSDRFSAERPKGSFSTLEIQRTEQGDSAMYLCASSLGQATNEQFFGPGTRLTVL.